Listed below are T cell receptor beta chains from one sample, sequenced in a study of cytomegalovirus exposure and HLA in healthy donors. Repertoires were generated with immunoSEQ multiplex PCR, while TCRdb's copy carries only in-frame clones and drops some. The sample includes 100,000 to 150,000 clones, about 80% of them seen just once. The sequenced sample was PBMCs. These receptors were obtained from a woman aged 40 to 55 in good health and CMV-seropositive. The CDR3 runs from the conserved cysteine through the conserved F or W. A D gene is named only where the DNA matches it firmly. Size values are once, few and many counts, or a class for expanded clones, and some rows have none.

>TRBJ2-3|TRBV15|-|TRBD2
CATSGGWREDTDTQYF
TGTGCCACCTCCGGGGGTTGGCGGGAGGACACAGATACGCAGTATTTT
>TRBJ2-1|TRBV28|-|TRBD2
CASSFPGTSGYNEQFF
TGTGCCAGCAGTTTCCCGGGGACTAGCGGTTACAATGAGCAGTTCTTC
>TRBJ1-1|TRBV7-9|-|-
CASSPGVFGNTEAFF
TGTGCCAGCAGCCCCGGGGTCTTCGGGAACACTGAAGCTTTCTTT
>TRBJ2-7|TRBV4-2|-|TRBD1
CASSQDPRGWSSYEQYF
TGTGCCAGCAGCCAGGACCCCAGGGGGTGGAGCTCCTACGAGCAGTACTTC
>TRBJ2-2|TRBV28|-|-
CASSLLGRLNTGELFF
TGTGCCAGCAGTTTATTAGGCAGGTTAAACACCGGGGAGCTGTTTTTT
>TRBJ2-7|TRBV28|-|TRBD1
CASRDRGSSYEQYF
TGTGCCAGCCGGGACAGGGGGAGCTCCTACGAGCAGTACTTC
>TRBJ1-2|TRBV5-4|-|-
CASSLLADYGYTF
TGTGCCAGCAGCTTGTTAGCAGACTATGGCTACACCTTC
>TRBJ2-2|TRBV11-3|-|TRBD1
CASSSFQGQGADTGELFF
TGTGCCAGCAGCTCCTTCCAAGGACAGGGGGCGGACACCGGGGAGCTGTTTTTT
>TRBJ2-5|TRBV2|-|-
CASTALSETQYF
TGTGCCAGCACTGCGTTATCAGAGACCCAGTACTTC
>TRBJ2-7|TRBV15|-|TRBD2
CATSRVGRESEQYF
TGTGCCACCAGCAGAGTCGGGCGGGAGAGCGAGCAGTACTTC
>TRBJ1-1|TRBV12-2|-|-
CASRRGQCRPNTEAFF
TGTGCAAGTCGCCGTGGACAGTGTAGGCCGAACACTGAAGCTTTCTTT
>TRBJ2-1|TRBV5-1|-|TRBD2
CASSSVGLAGFRDEQFF
TGCGCCAGCAGCTCTGTTGGGCTAGCGGGGTTCAGGGATGAGCAGTTCTTC
>TRBJ2-7|TRBV2|once|-
CASSREAGGYEQYF
TGTGCCAGCAGCAGGGAGGCAGGGGGTTACGAGCAGTACTTC
>TRBJ1-6|TRBV30|-|-
CAWSAGNNSPLHF
TGTGCCTGGAGTGCCGGGAATAATTCACCCCTCCACTTT
>TRBJ2-7|TRBV5-1|-|TRBD2
CASRSTSGSYEQYF
TGCGCCAGCAGATCTACTAGCGGGAGCTACGAGCAGTACTTC
>TRBJ1-1|TRBV23-1|-|-
CASSPKGGENTEAFF
TGCGCCAGCAGCCCCAAGGGGGGGGAGAACACTGAAGCTTTCTTT
>TRBJ2-2|TRBV9|-|-
CASSPGGTGNTGELFF
TGTGCCAGCAGCCCCGGAGGGACGGGGAACACCGGGGAGCTGTTTTTT
>TRBJ2-7|TRBV9|once|TRBD2
CASSPLSGGPEQYF
TGTGCCAGCAGCCCCCTGAGCGGGGGGCCGGAGCAGTACTTC
>TRBJ2-5|TRBV27|-|TRBD1
CASSSPDRAETQYF
TGTGCCAGCAGTTCCCCGGACAGGGCAGAGACCCAGTACTTC
>TRBJ2-1|TRBV10-3|-|-
CAISGQGRGEQFF
TGTGCCATCAGTGGTCAGGGGCGAGGTGAGCAGTTCTTC
>TRBJ2-3|TRBV27|-|TRBD2
CASSGTLRATSADTQYF
TGTGCCAGCAGTGGCACCCTGCGAGCGACTAGCGCAGATACGCAGTATTTT
>TRBJ2-1|TRBV5-1|-|-
CASSLEQSSYNEQFF
TGCGCCAGCAGCTTGGAACAAAGCTCCTACAATGAGCAGTTCTTC
>TRBJ2-7|TRBV2|-|TRBD1
CASYRQGKSYEQYF
TGTGCCAGCTACCGACAGGGGAAGAGCTACGAGCAGTACTTC
>TRBJ1-1|TRBV6-6|-|-
CASTREGSMNTEAFF
TGTGCCAGCACCCGGGAGGGCAGCATGAACACTGAAGCTTTCTTT
>TRBJ2-7|TRBV7-2|-|-
CASPRGYEQYF
TGTGCCAGCCCCAGGGGCTACGAGCAGTACTTC
>TRBJ1-1|TRBV7-9|-|TRBD1
CASSHRQGGTEAFF
TGTGCCAGCAGCCACCGACAGGGGGGCACTGAAGCTTTCTTT
>TRBJ1-2|TRBV2|-|-
CASSVPGGSFTLNYGYTF
TGTGCCAGCAGTGTCCCCGGAGGGTCCTTTACCCTTAACTATGGCTACACCTTC
>TRBJ2-7|TRBV28|-|TRBD1
CASSFLIRGSSYEQYF
TGTGCCAGCAGTTTCCTAATCAGGGGGAGCTCCTACGAGCAGTACTTC
>TRBJ1-2|TRBV19|once|-
CASSIGGLGGYTF
TGTGCCAGTAGTATTGGTGGACTCGGGGGCTACACCTTC